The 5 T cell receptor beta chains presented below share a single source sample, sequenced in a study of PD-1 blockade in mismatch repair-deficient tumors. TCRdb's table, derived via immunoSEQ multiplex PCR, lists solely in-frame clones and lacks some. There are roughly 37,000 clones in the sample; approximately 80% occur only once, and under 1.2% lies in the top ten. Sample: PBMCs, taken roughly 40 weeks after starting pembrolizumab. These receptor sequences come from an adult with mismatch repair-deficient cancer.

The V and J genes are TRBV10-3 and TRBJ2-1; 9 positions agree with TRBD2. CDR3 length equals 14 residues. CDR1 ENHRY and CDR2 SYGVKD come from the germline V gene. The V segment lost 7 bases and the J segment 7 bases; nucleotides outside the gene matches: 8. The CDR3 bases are TGTGCCATCACGGCGACTAGCGGAGGTAATGAGCAGTTCTTC. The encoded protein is CAITATSGGNEQFF.

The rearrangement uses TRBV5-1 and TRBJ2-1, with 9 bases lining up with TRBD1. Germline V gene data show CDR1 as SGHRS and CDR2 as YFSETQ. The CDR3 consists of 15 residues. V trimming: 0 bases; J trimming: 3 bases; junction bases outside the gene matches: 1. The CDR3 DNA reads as TGCGCCAGCAGCTTGGGGACAGGGGTCTACAATGAGCAGTTCTTC. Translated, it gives CASSLGTGVYNEQFF.

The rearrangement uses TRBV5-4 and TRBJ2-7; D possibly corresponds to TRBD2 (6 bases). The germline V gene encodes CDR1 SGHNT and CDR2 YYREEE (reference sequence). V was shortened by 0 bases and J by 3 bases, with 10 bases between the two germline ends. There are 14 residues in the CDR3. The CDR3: CASSLAGSGYEQYF. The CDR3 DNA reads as TGTGCCAGCAGCTTGGCCGGGAGCGGCTACGAGCAGTACTTC.

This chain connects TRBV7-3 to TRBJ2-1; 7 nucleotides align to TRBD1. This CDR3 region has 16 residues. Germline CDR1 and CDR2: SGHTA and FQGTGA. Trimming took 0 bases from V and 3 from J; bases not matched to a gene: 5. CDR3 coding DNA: TGTGCCAGCAGCTTAACTGGGCCAGGGGGCTACAATGAGCAGTTCTTC. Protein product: CASSLTGPGGYNEQFF.

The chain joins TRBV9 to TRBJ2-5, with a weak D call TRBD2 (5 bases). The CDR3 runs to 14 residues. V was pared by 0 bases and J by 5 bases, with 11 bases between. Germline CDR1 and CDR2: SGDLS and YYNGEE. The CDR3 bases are TGTGCCAGCAGCGTAGAAGGAGGCTCGGAGACCCAGTACTTC. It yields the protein CASSVEGGSETQYF.